These T cell receptor beta chains were read from a single sample in a study of T cell repertoires in cytomegalovirus infection. TCRdb reprocessed the reads via MiXCR and lists one record per CDR3 protein. The table includes about 300,000 distinct CDR3 sequences, over 20% detected once. Input material: PBMCs. These receptors were collected from a human donor in good health (CMV status not recorded). Some clones in this sample may be carry-over from other donors' samples. CDR3s include the opening cysteine and the closing phenylalanine or tryptophan.

j_call v_call cdr3_aa
TRBJ1-5 TRBV7-2 CASSSQRGQGNQPQHF
TRBJ2-1 TRBV6-6 CASSYGKREPGRIYNEQFF
TRBJ2-3 TRBV6-6 CASKKGPADTQYF
TRBJ2-1 TRBV5-1 CASSLDRSYNEQFF
TRBJ2-1 TRBV14 CASSQGLPSGGPEQFF
TRBJ2-5 TRBV7-2 CASSLVQGLGETQYF
TRBJ2-5 TRBV19 CASRSEAETQCF
TRBJ2-3 TRBV30 CAWAIAGADTQYF
TRBJ2-3 TRBV10-1 CASSESAGQSQYF
TRBJ1-6 TRBV4-1 CASSQDTGLSYNSPLHF
TRBJ2-2 TRBV10-3 CAISEGVGQGSVGELFF
TRBJ2-3 TRBV10-3 CAISGVGSTDTQYF
TRBJ2-7 TRBV12-3/TRBV12-4 CASRQSGDEQYF
TRBJ1-4 TRBV4-1 CASSQMTDLLFF
TRBJ2-7 TRBV28 CASSFSQGGYEQYF
TRBJ1-2 TRBV6-6 CASSYSDSGGNGYTF
TRBJ2-3 TRBV7-2 CASGQSADTQYF
TRBJ1-4 TRBV28 CASTGTTNEKLFF
TRBJ2-7 TRBV20-1 CSATDPRSSYEQYF
TRBJ1-5 TRBV19 CASQRPQGNQPQHF
TRBJ1-1 TRBV5-1 CASSGGTENTEAFF
TRBJ2-1 TRBV7-2 CASNSRSSYNEQFF
TRBJ2-3 TRBV10-3 CAISETSGGANGMTDTQYF
TRBJ1-3 TRBV28 CASRADRVSGNTIYF
TRBJ2-7 TRBV11-2 CASSLDRAGILSYEQYF
TRBJ2-2 TRBV5-4 CASSPGRGQGRTGELFF
TRBJ2-1 TRBV19 CASSPQGGSGGYNEQFF
TRBJ2-5 TRBV12-3/TRBV12-4 CASSPGLKTQYF
TRBJ2-1 TRBV7-7 CASSLGPGGEQFF
TRBJ2-7 TRBV28 CASSLSPSGVGEQYF
TRBJ1-3 TRBV11-2 CASRMRATSGNTIYF
TRBJ2-3 TRBV5-1 CASSFGTGPGLVGVVADTQYF
TRBJ2-1 TRBV28 CASSSPGTGSDEQFF
TRBJ2-3 TRBV28 CASSPLAGSTDTQYF
TRBJ2-5 TRBV6-2/TRBV6-3 CASNGQGQETQYF
TRBJ2-1 TRBV7-6 CASSKLQGMGYNEQFF
TRBJ1-4 TRBV7-9 CASGTDPRKLFF
TRBJ1-3 TRBV14 CASSQDPAGNTIYF
TRBJ2-5 TRBV10-3 CAISGSEETQYF
TRBJ2-7 TRBV30 CAWSSGPYEQYF
TRBJ2-7 TRBV7-2 CASSYLGGRAYEQYF
TRBJ2-3 TRBV7-2 CASSLVRDLGDTQYF
TRBJ1-2 TRBV7-2 CASSLGPGYSGYTF
TRBJ1-5 TRBV28 CASSQTQANQPQHF
TRBJ1-1 TRBV19 CASSFTGLNTEAFF